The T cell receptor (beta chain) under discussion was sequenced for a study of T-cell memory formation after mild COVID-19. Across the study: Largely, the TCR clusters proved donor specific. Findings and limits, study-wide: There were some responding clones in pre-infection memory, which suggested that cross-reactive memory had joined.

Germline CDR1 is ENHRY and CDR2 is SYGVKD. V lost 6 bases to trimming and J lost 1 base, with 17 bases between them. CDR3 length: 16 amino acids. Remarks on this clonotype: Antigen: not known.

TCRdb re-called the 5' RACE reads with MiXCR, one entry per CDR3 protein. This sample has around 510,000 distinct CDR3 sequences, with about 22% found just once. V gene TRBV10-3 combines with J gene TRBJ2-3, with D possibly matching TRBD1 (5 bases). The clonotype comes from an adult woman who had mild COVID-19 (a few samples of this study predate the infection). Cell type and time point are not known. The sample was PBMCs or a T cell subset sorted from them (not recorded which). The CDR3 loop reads CAISPDEGVGTDTQYF. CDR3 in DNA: TGTGCCATCAGCCCTGACGAAGGGGTAGGCACAGATACGCAGTATTTT.